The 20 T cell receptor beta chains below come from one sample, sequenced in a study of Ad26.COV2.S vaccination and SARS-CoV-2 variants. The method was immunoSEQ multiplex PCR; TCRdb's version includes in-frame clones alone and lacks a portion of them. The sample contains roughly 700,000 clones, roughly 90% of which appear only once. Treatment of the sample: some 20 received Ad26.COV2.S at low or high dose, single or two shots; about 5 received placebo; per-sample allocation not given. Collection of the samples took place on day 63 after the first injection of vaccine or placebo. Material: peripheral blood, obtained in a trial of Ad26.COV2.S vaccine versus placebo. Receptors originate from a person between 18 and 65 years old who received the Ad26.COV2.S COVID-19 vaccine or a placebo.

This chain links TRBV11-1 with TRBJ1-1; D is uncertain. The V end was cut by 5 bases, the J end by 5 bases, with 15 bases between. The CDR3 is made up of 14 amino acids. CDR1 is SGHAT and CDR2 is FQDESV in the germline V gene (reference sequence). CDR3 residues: CASSPPSGGTEAFF. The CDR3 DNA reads TGTGCCAGCAGCCCTCCATCGGGTGGAACTGAAGCTTTCTTT.

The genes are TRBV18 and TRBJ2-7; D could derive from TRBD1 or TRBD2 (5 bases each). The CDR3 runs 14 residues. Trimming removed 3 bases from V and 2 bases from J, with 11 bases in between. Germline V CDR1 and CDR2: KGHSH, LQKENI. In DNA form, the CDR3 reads TGTGCCAGCTCACCCTCCGGGGCAGCCTACGAGCAGTACTTC. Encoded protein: CASSPSGAAYEQYF. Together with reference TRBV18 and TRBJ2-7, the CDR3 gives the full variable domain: NAGVMQNPRHLVRRRGQEARLRCSPMKGHSHVYWYRQLPEEGLKFMVYLQKENIIDESGMPKERFSAEFPKEGPSILRIQQVVRGDSAAYFCASSPSGAAYEQYFGPGTRLTVT.

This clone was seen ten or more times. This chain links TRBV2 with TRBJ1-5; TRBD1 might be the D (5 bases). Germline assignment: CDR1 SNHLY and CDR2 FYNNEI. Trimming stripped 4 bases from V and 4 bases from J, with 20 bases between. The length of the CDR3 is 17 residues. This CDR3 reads CASSVSGPAARNQPQHF. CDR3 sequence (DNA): TGTGCCAGCAGTGTCTCGGGGCCGGCTGCGAGAAATCAGCCCCAGCATTTT.

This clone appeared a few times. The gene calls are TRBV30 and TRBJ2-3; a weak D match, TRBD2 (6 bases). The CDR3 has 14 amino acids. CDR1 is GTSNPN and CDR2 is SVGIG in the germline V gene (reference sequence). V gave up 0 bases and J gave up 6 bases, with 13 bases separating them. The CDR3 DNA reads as TGTGCCTGGAGTGTCCCTCCGGGACTTGATACGCAGTATTTT. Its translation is CAWSVPPGLDTQYF.

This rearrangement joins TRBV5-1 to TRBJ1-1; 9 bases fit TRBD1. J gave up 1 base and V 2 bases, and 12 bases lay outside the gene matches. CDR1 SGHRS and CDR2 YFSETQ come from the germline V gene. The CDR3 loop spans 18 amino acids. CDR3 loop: CASSLSGPPGQGNTEAFF. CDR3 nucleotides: TGCGCCAGCAGCTTAAGTGGGCCTCCGGGACAGGGGAACACTGAAGCTTTCTTT.

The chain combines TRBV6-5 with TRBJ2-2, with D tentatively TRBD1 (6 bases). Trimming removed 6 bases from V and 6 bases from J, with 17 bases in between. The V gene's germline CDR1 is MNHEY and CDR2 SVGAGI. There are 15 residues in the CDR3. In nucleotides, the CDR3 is TGTGCCAGCAGGCAATCAGACAGGACCCCCGGGGAGCTGTTTTTT. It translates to CASRQSDRTPGELFF.

CDR3 DNA: TGTGCCAGCAGTGTTCAGGGGAATAGCAATCAGCCCCAGCATTTT. This encodes CASSVQGNSNQPQHF. This chain uses TRBV2 with TRBJ1-5; TRBD1 might be the D (6 bases). Trimming shortened V by 4 bases and J by 0 bases, and 10 bases separated the two germline ends. The CDR3 length is 15 residues. Germline V gene lookup returns CDR1 SNHLY and CDR2 FYNNEI. The whole variable domain, remainder taken from reference TRBV2 and TRBJ1-5, is EPEVTQTPSHQVTQMGQEVILRCVPISNHLYFYWYRQILGQKVEFLVSFYNNEISEKSEIFDDQFSVERPDGSNFTLKIRSTKLEDSAMYFCASSVQGNSNQPQHFGDGTRLSIL.

Written as DNA, the CDR3 is TGTGCCAGCAGCTCGGGACTAGCGGAGAAAAGGAATGAGCAGTTCTTC. This gives the protein CASSSGLAEKRNEQFF. This chain connects TRBV5-6 to TRBJ2-1, with 11 bases identical to TRBD2. CDR1 SGHDT and CDR2 YYEEEE come from the germline V gene. Unmatched junction bases numbered 9, after V lost 3 bases and J lost 7 bases. The CDR3 loop spans 16 amino acids.

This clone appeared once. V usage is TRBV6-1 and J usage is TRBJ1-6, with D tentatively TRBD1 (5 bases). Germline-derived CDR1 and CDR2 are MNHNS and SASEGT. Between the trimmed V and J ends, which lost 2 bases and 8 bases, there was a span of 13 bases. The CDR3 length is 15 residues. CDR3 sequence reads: CASSENPGFDSPLHF. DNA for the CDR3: TGTGCCAGCAGTGAAAATCCAGGGTTTGATTCACCCCTCCACTTT.

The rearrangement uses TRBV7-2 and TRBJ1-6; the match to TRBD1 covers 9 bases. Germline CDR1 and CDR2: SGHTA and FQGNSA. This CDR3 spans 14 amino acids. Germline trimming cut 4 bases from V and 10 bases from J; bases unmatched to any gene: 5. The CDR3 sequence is CASSSGQGVSPLHF. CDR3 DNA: TGTGCCAGCAGCTCGGGACAGGGAGTGTCACCCCTCCACTTT.

Written as DNA, the CDR3 is TGTGCCAGCAGTCCCCAGGTGAGGGGTGAAGCTTTCTTT. Translated: CASSPQVRGEAFF. The chain joins TRBV12-3 or TRBV12-4 to TRBJ1-1, with TRBD1 as a possible D gene (5 bases). This CDR3 spans 13 amino acids. Trimming stripped 5 bases from V and 7 bases from J, with 14 bases between.

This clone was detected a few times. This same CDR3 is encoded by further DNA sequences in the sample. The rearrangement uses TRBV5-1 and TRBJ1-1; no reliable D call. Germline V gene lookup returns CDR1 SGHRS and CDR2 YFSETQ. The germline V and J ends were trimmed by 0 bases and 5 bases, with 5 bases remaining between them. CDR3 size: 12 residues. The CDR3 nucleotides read TGCGCCAGCAGCTTGGATCAGACTGAAGCTTTCTTT. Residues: CASSLDQTEAFF. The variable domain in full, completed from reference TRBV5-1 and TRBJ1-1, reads KAGVTQTPRYLIKTRGQQVTLSCSPISGHRSVSWYQQTPGQGLQFLFEYFSETQRNKGNFPGRFSGRQFSNSRSEMNVSTLELGDSALYLCASSLDQTEAFFGQGTRLTVV.

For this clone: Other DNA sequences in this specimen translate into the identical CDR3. In DNA form, the CDR3 reads TGTGCCAGCTCATCACGTACAGATACGCAGTATTTT. Translating it yields CASSSRTDTQYF. The rearrangement joins TRBV18 to TRBJ2-3; no reliable D call. Germline CDR1 reads KGHSH; CDR2 reads LQKENI. Trimming took 5 bases from V and 3 from J, leaving 6 bases between them. CDR3 length: 12 amino acids.

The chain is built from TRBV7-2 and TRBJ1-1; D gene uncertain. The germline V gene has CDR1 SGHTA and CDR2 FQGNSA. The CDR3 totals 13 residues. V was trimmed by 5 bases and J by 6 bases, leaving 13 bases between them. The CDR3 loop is CASSTGPLPEAFF. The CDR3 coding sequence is TGTGCCAGCAGCACGGGTCCCCTTCCTGAAGCTTTCTTT.

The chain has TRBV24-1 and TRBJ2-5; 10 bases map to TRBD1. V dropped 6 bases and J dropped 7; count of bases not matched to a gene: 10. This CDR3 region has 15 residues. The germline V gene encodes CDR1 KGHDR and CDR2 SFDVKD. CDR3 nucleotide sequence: TGTGCCACCAGTCGGGACCCACGGGACAGGGGGACCCAGTACTTC. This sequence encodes CATSRDPRDRGTQYF.

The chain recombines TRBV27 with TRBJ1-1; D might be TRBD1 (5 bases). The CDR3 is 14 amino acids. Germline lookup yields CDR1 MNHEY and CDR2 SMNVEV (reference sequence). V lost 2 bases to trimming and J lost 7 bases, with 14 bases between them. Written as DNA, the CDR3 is TGTGCCAGCAGTTTAAGGCAGCCGGGGCATGAAGCTTTCTTT. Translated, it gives CASSLRQPGHEAFF.

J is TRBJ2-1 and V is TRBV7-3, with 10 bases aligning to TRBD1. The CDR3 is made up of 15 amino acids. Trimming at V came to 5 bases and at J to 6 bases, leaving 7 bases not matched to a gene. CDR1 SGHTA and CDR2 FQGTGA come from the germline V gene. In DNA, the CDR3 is TGTGCCAGCAGCCCCGGACAGGGGGAGGGCAATGAGCAGTTCTTC. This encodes CASSPGQGEGNEQFF.

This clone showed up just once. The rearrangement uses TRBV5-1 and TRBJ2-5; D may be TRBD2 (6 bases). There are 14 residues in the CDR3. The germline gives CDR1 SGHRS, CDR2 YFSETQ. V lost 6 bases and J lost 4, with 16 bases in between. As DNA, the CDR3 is TGCGCCAGCACGCCCGGGACTTTGGGAGAGACCCAGTACTTC. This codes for CASTPGTLGETQYF.

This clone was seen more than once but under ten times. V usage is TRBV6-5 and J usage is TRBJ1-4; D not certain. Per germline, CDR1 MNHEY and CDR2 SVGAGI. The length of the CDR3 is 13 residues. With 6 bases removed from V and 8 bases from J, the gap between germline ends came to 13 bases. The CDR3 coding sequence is TGTGCCAGCAGCCGAATTAAGAGGGAAAAACTGTTTTTT. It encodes CASSRIKREKLFF.

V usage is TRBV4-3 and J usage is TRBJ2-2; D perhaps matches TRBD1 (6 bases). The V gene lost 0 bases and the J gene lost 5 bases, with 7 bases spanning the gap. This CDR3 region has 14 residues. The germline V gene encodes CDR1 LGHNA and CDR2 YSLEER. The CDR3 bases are TGCGCCAGCAGCCAAGAAACAGGGACCGGGGAGCTGTTTTTT. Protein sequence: CASSQETGTGELFF.